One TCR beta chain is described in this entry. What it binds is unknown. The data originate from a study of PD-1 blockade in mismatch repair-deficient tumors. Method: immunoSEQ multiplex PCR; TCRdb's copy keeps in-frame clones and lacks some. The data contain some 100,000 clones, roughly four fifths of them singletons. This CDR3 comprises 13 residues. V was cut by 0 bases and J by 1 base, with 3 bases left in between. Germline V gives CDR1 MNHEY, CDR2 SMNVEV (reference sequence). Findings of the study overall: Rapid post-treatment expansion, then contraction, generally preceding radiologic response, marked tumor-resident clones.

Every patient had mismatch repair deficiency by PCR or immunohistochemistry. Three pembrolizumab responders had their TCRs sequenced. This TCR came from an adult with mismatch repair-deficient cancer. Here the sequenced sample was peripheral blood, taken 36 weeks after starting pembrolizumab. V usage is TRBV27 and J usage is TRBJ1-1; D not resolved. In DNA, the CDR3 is TGTGCCAGCAGTTTATCTCGGAACACTGAAGCTTTCTTT. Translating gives CASSLSRNTEAFF.